What follows are 19 T cell receptor beta chains derived from one specimen sequenced in a study of shared clonotypes between healthy human individuals. Positively selected for CCR7, the CD45RO-negative cells used as naive CD8 cells excluded terminally differentiated effector memory CD45RA+ cells. Assay: immunoSEQ multiplex PCR; the TCRdb copy retains only in-frame clones and omits some. Of roughly 2.1 million clones in the sample, about 92% are singletons; the top ten hold over 1.5%. The sample comprised naive CD8+ T cells from PBMCs. The source is a man younger than 35 in good health. Some clones in this sample may be carry-over from other donors' samples.

This clone appeared once. The rearrangement uses TRBV9 and TRBJ1-2, with 7 bases that match TRBD1. The germline gives CDR1 SGDLS, CDR2 YYNGEE. The V segment lost 4 bases and the J segment 5 bases; nucleotides outside the gene matches: 8. The CDR3 runs 14 residues. This CDR3 is CASSRSGTAYGYTF. The CDR3 bases are TGTGCCAGCAGCCGATCCGGGACAGCATATGGCTACACCTTC. The full variable domain, its missing parts supplied by reference TRBV9 and TRBJ1-2, is DSGVTQTPKHLITATGQRVTLRCSPRSGDLSVYWYQQSLDQGLQFLIQYYNGEERAKGNILERFSAQQFPDLHSELNLSSLELGDSALYFCASSRSGTAYGYTFGSGTRLTVV.

As for this clone: The sample has other DNA sequences that encode this CDR3 too. The J gene is TRBJ2-7, the V gene TRBV7-8, with D perhaps matching TRBD1 (7 bases). Between the trimmed V and J ends, which lost 4 bases and 5 bases, there was a span of 12 bases. The CDR3 sequence is 13 residues long. Germline CDR1 reads SGHVS; CDR2 reads FQNEAQ. In nucleotides, the CDR3 is TGTGCCAGCAGCTCAGACAGGGAGGACGAGCAGTACTTC. Translation gives CASSSDREDEQYF.

The J gene is TRBJ1-2, the V gene TRBV6-5; tentative D call: TRBD1 (6 bases). Germline CDR1 and CDR2: MNHEY and SVGAGI. Trimming took 5 bases from V and 6 from J, leaving 13 bases between them. The CDR3 loop spans 13 amino acids. For the CDR3, the DNA is TGTGCCAGCAGTGAGACCACAGGGAATGGCTACACCTTC. Translation gives CASSETTGNGYTF.

V and J are TRBV5-1 and TRBJ2-7; TRBD2 agrees at 8 bases. This CDR3 comprises 15 residues. CDR1 SGHRS and CDR2 YFSETQ come from the germline V gene. J lost 5 bases, V lost 0 bases, and 7 bases had no gene match. The DNA for the CDR3 is TGCGCCAGCAGCTTGGCCGCCGCGGGAGGCCACGAGCAGTACTTC. Residues: CASSLAAAGGHEQYF.

This clone was seen only once. The chain couples TRBV7-2 to TRBJ2-7; 11 nucleotides agree with TRBD2. The CDR3 runs to 13 residues. Germline V gene lookup returns CDR1 SGHTA and CDR2 FQGNSA. J was trimmed by 5 bases and V by 4 bases; bases with no gene match: 1. The chain's CDR3 is CASSSTSGDEQYF. CDR3 bases: TGTGCCAGCAGCTCGACTAGCGGGGACGAGCAGTACTTC.

The V and J genes are TRBV4-1 and TRBJ2-7, with D uncertain. This CDR3 has 15 residues. Trimming removed 1 base from V and 5 bases from J, with 15 bases in between. Germline loops: CDR1 MGHRA, CDR2 YSYEKL. The DNA of the CDR3 is TGCGCCAGCAGCCAAGGCCCCGGGTCTCTCCACGAGCAGTACTTC. It translates to CASSQGPGSLHEQYF.

V usage is TRBV6-5 and J usage is TRBJ2-2, with 11 bases fitting TRBD2. Germline CDR1 and CDR2: MNHEY and SVGAGI. With 3 bases clipped from V and 4 bases from J, the junction kept 4 bases outside the gene matches. The CDR3 length is 16 residues. The CDR3 coding sequence is TGTGCCAGCAGTTATACTAGCGGGAGCGGCACCGGGGAGCTGTTTTTT. This sequence encodes CASSYTSGSGTGELFF.

Note on this clone: This CDR3 is also generated by other DNA sequences in the sample. CDR3 protein: CASSLSGGGNYGYTF. The CDR3 bases are TGTGCCAGCAGTTTATCGGGCGGGGGCAACTATGGCTACACCTTC. V is TRBV27 and J is TRBJ1-2, with D perhaps TRBD1 (6 bases). Germline CDR1 reads MNHEY; CDR2 reads SMNVEV (reference sequence). V was cut by 0 bases and J by 2 bases, with 10 bases left in between. This CDR3 is built from 15 residues.

The count of this clone is one. The V and J genes are TRBV13 and TRBJ1-1; D unresolved. Trimming took off 4 bases at V and 3 bases at J, with 12 bases between the two ends. The CDR3 spans 14 residues. Germline V gene data show CDR1 as PRHDT and CDR2 as FYEKMQ (reference sequence). CDR3 DNA: TGTGCCAGCAGCTCCCTCAGGTCGGACACTGAAGCTTTCTTT. This gives the protein CASSSLRSDTEAFF.

Concerning this clone: This CDR3 is also generated by other DNA sequences in the sample. The chain employs TRBV9 and TRBJ2-7, with a possible D match to TRBD1 (6 bases). Germline V gene data show CDR1 as SGDLS and CDR2 as YYNGEE. CDR3 length: 13 residues. With 0 bases removed from V and 6 bases from J, the gap between germline ends came to 10 bases. The CDR3 DNA follows: TGTGCCAGCAGCGTAGGAACAGGGAGCGAGCAGTACTTC. This encodes CASSVGTGSEQYF.

Concerning this clone itself: Relative to the germline gene, one junction end is altered; a read error may explain this. The J gene is TRBJ2-7, the V gene TRBV29-1, with D maybe TRBD2 (6 bases). CDR3 length: 11 amino acids. Germline V lookup: CDR1 SQVTM, CDR2 ANQGSEA. CDR3 DNA: TGCAGCGCTGAAAGGGGAGGCGAGCAGTACTTC. Translation gives CSAERGGEQYF.

This rearrangement joins TRBV28 to TRBJ2-7; no reliable D call. V was cut by 7 bases and J by 0 bases, with 4 bases left in between. Germline assignment: CDR1 MDHEN and CDR2 SYDVKM. The CDR3 is made up of 11 amino acids. CDR3 region: CASTNSYEQYF. DNA of the CDR3: TGTGCCAGCACAAACTCCTACGAGCAGTACTTC. The whole variable domain, filled in from reference TRBV28 and TRBJ2-7, reads DVKVTQSSRYLVKRTGEKVFLECVQDMDHENMFWYRQDPGLGLRLIYFSYDVKMKEKGDIPEGYSVSREKKERFSLILESASTNQTSMYLCASTNSYEQYFGPGTRLTVT.

The V call is TRBV27, the J call TRBJ2-2; a possible D gene is TRBD2 (7 bases). Germline V gene sequence: CDR1 MNHEY, CDR2 SMNVEV (reference sequence). V was clipped by 6 bases and J by 6 bases, with 26 bases between them. The CDR3 totals 18 residues. CDR3: CASRTSLGGGVLAGELFF. The CDR3 DNA reads as TGTGCCAGCAGGACGTCCCTGGGGGGGGGCGTGTTGGCCGGGGAGCTGTTTTTT.

In the case of this clone: The same CDR3 can be traced to other DNA sequences in this sample. The chain couples TRBV5-1 to TRBJ1-1, with unresolved D. The V gene's germline CDR1 is SGHRS and CDR2 YFSETQ. Between the trimmed V and J ends, which lost 0 bases and 5 bases, there was a span of 2 bases. The CDR3 contains 11 residues. CDR3 sequence reads: CASSLGTEAFF. CDR3 coding DNA: TGCGCCAGCAGCTTGGGAACTGAAGCTTTCTTT.

The V gene is TRBV4-1, the J gene TRBJ2-4; 7 bases are shared with TRBD2. Germline V gene data show CDR1 as MGHRA and CDR2 as YSYEKL. Losses at the gene ends were 0 bases for V and 1 base for J; bases not matched to a gene: 6. The CDR3 runs to 17 residues. DNA for the CDR3: TGCGCCAGCAGCCAAGATGGGGGGGGAATGGCCAAAAACATTCAGTACTTC. Translated, it gives CASSQDGGGMAKNIQYF.

Only a few counts were recorded for this clone. This CDR3 is also generated by other DNA sequences in the sample. V gene TRBV11-2 combines with J gene TRBJ2-7; no clear D. Trimming took off 5 bases at V and 2 bases at J, with 4 bases between the two ends. The CDR3 spans 11 residues. Germline values: CDR1 SGHAT, CDR2 FQNNGV. This chain's CDR3 is CASSATYEQYF. The CDR3 region has the DNA TGTGCCAGCAGCGCTACCTACGAGCAGTACTTC.

CDR3 region: CATSESGTAYSGPQHF. CDR3 nucleotide sequence: TGTGCCACCAGCGAAAGCGGCACAGCCTACAGTGGGCCCCAGCATTTT. The chain has TRBV15 and TRBJ1-5; the D is unclear. Per germline, CDR1 LNHNV and CDR2 YYDKDF (reference sequence). Trimming left V 5 bases short and J 9 bases short, with 23 bases between. This CDR3 has 16 residues. Together with reference TRBV15 and TRBJ1-5, the CDR3 gives the full variable domain: DAMVIQNPRYQVTQFGKPVTLSCSQTLNHNVMYWYQQKSSQAPKLLFHYYDKDFNNEADTPDNFQSRRPNTSFCFLDIRSPGLGDTAMYLCATSESGTAYSGPQHFGDGTRLSIL.

The chain joins TRBV7-9 to TRBJ2-1; D possibly uses TRBD1 or TRBD2 (5 bases each). V lost 5 bases to trimming and J lost 6 bases, with 26 bases between them. The V gene's germline CDR1 is SEHNR and CDR2 FQNEAQ (reference sequence). The CDR3 loop spans 18 amino acids. Here the CDR3 DNA reads TGTGCCAGCAGCCTGGGTAAGCCGGGGCTTGTGGATTCCAATGAGCAGTTCTTC. Translating it yields CASSLGKPGLVDSNEQFF.

This chain joins TRBV28 and TRBJ1-4; D may be TRBD1 (6 bases). This CDR3 has 15 amino acids. The germline V gene has CDR1 MDHEN and CDR2 SYDVKM. Trimming took off 5 bases at V and 8 bases at J, with 18 bases between the two ends. CDR3 loop: CASSPTTHTGEKLFF. DNA of the CDR3: TGTGCCAGCAGTCCTACGACCCATACAGGGGAAAAACTGTTTTTT. Full variable domain (outside the CDR3, taken from reference TRBV28 and TRBJ1-4): DVKVTQSSRYLVKRTGEKVFLECVQDMDHENMFWYRQDPGLGLRLIYFSYDVKMKEKGDIPEGYSVSREKKERFSLILESASTNQTSMYLCASSPTTHTGEKLFFGSGTQLSVL.